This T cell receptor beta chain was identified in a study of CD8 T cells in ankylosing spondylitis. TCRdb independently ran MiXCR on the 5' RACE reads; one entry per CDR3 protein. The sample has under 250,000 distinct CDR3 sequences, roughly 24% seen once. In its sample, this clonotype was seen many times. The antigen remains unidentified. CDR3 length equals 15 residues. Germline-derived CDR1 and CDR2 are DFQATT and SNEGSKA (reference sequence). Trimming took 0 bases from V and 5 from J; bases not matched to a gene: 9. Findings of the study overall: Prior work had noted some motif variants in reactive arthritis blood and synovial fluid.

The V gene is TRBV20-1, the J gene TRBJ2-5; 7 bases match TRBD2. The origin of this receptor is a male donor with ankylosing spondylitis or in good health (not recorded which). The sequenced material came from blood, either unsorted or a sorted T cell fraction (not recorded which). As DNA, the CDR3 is TGCAGTGCTAGAGATAGAAAGAGGGGAGGGGAGACCCAGTACTTC. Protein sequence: CSARDRKRGGETQYF.